This TCR beta chain emerged from a study of blood T cells in healthy people across ages (dated by TCRdb to the mid-2010s). For context, the study as a whole: Template switching captured roughly one uniquely barcoded TCR beta cDNA molecule per two T cells in model experiments. Donors were grouped into four age groups: young (average approximately 16 years), middle-aged (roughly 40), aged (about 60) and long-lived (around 82). Using deep sequencing normalized with unique cDNA molecular identifiers, the study measured how TCR beta repertoire diversity changes with age. The study analyzed two additional independent replicas of 1 million unique cDNA reads from the same blood draw for two donors, one aged 18 to 30 and one aged 80 or older. To avoid experimental bias, donors of different ages were spread randomly across the sequencing lanes. Paper-wide results and their limitations: Because the CMV infection status of the donors was unknown, age-related changes in expanded clonotypes may potentially have been confounded. Estimates of total diversity based on one million sequenced T cells were regarded as lower bounds and as underestimates. Compared with the aged group, more naive CD4+ T cells, fewer expanded clones and increased TCR diversity were shown by the long-lived group, suggesting age selection. Observed TCR beta diversity correlated strongly with the percentage of naive T cells measured by flow cytometry. Conclusive comparison of naive and antigen-experienced compartments was prevented by the profiling of bulk unsorted PBMCs. As age increased, observed TCR beta diversity per million T cells dropped in a roughly linear way, and a significant reduction was already evident by age 40.

From the cysteine through the phenylalanine, the CDR3 covers 13 amino acids. The CDR3 DNA has 39 bases and is translated from base 1. After removal of 11 bases from V and 7 bases from J, the junction retains 10 bases not matched to a gene. The library was generated by 5' RACE. TCRdb records Illumina HiSeq 2500 as the sequencer. A second PCR of roughly 7 to 12 cycles was performed with a sample-barcoded 5' primer and a J-beta primer mix. A template-switch 5' adaptor carrying 12 random nucleotides introduced a unique molecular identifier onto each TCR beta cDNA molecule. At least 2.5 million CDR3-containing paired-end reads were obtained from each sample. First-strand cDNA was synthesized from all RNA with the Mint cDNA synthesis kit, primed by a TRBC-specific oligonucleotide. All cDNA was treated with uracil-DNA glycosylase and then went through a first 18-cycle PCR with the universal primers M1SS and BC2_uni_R. The original methods were these. For normalization, 1 million high-quality reads, each with a distinct molecular identifier, were randomly selected from each sample. Instead of being binned into consensus sequences, reads with shared molecular identifiers were discarded. MiTCR, with a Q25 quality threshold and the strictest error-elimination algorithm, was used for CDR3 identification, clonotype clustering and error correction. Lower-bound total TCR beta diversity was estimated with a nonparametric unseen species model using Euler transformation. The raw public data were reprocessed by TCRdb itself: fastp quality trimming at Q25, MiXCR clonotype calling, in-frame beta chains only. Rows with one shared CDR3 protein collapse into an entry with the most common genes and DNA. The V and J calls follow TCRdb's processing rather than the paper's. This sample lists about 830,000 distinct CDR3 sequences; over 45% were detected once. The ten largest clones represent roughly 22% of the sample.

A note on this clonotype: Its antigen target is currently unknown. The input lacks base qualities; no much larger clone sits a single base away.

Donors were 30 to 45 systemically healthy Caucasian individuals from Russia aged roughly 6 to 95 years. Each donor gave ten milliliters of peripheral blood, collected into EDTA-treated Vacutainer tubes. Ficoll-Paque density-gradient centrifugation was used to isolate PBMCs, with at least 6 million obtained per sample. Trizol reagent was used to extract total RNA from the PBMCs, yielding at least 6 micrograms per sample. For every donor, an aliquot of PBMCs went through flow cytometry to measure the percentages of naive CD45RAhigh/CD27high T cells. This sequence was found in a man in his thirties or forties in good health. The chain joins TRBV12-3 or TRBV12-4 to TRBJ1-4; 7 central bases correspond to TRBD1. The sample taken for sequencing was blood. DNA sequence: TGTGCCGGCCAACGACAGGGTCCTGAAAAACTGTTTTTT. The resulting protein is CAGQRQGPEKLFF.